The 8 T cell receptor beta chains presented below share a single source sample, sequenced in a study of regulatory T cells in long-lasting Graves disease. As to time point: newly diagnosed GD, antithyroid drugs for less than 3 months. The TCR library was made from RNA extracted from PBMCs. For TCR beta, libraries came from iRepertoire HTBI primers and Arm-PCR of CDR3 regions. TCRdb re-analysed the multiplex PCR reads in MiXCR, keeping a single row per CDR3 protein. The table includes hundreds of thousands of distinct CDR3 sequences, under 20% detected once. The data also belong to a second study, concerning T cells in Graves' hyperthyroidism and ophthalmopathy.

The specimen comprised peripheral blood mononuclear cells (PBMCs), sampled at new diagnosis, from a patient treated with antithyroid drugs. The receptors shown here come from a woman aged 25 to 39 with Graves disease.

This clonotype has only a few counts. The chain's CDR3 is CASSALAGGHTGELFF. The DNA of the CDR3 is TGTGCCAGCAGTGCTCTAGCGGGAGGACACACCGGGGAGCTGTTTTTT. The rearrangement uses TRBV6-4 and TRBJ2-2; 11 nucleotides agree with TRBD2. The CDR3 is 16 amino acids. After removal of 4 bases from V and 3 bases from J, the junction contained 4 bases not matched to a gene. The germline V gene has CDR1 MRHNA and CDR2 SNTAGT.

This clonotype was recorded at least ten times. The chain carries TRBV7-2 and TRBJ2-3; maybe TRBD2 (5 bases). V lost 2 bases, J lost 6 bases, and 9 bases lay in between. The germline CDR1 and CDR2 sequences are SGHTA and FQGNSA. The CDR3 consists of 13 residues. The CDR3 here is CASSLRGWDTQYF. CDR3 nucleotide sequence: TGTGCCAGCAGCTTACGGGGTTGGGATACGCAGTATTTT.

The chain employs TRBV6-5 and TRBJ2-7; 7 bases line up with TRBD2. This CDR3 is 16 amino acids long. V lost 4 bases to trimming and J lost 2 bases; unmatched junction nucleotides: 11. The V gene's germline CDR1 is MNHEY and CDR2 SVGAGI. The CDR3 loop reads CASSSTGGADTYEQYF. CDR3 bases: TGTGCCAGCAGTTCAACGGGGGGAGCGGATACCTACGAGCAGTACTTC.

This clonotype was counted at least ten times. The chain combines TRBV28 with TRBJ1-2; D is undetermined. V was trimmed by 4 bases and J by 3 bases, leaving 9 bases between them. Germline assignment: CDR1 MDHEN and CDR2 SYDVKM. This CDR3 spans 13 amino acids. This CDR3 is CASSSGVDYGYTF. In nucleotides, the CDR3 is TGTGCCAGCAGTTCTGGGGTAGACTATGGCTACACCTTC.

This chain links TRBV27 with TRBJ2-1; 8 bases fit TRBD1. Germline V lookup: CDR1 MNHEY, CDR2 SMNVEV (reference sequence). The CDR3 runs 19 residues. The trim removed 4 bases at V and 2 bases at J, leaving 16 bases unmatched. The CDR3 spells CASSSRTGYVTYTYNEQFF. As DNA, the CDR3 is TGTGCCAGCAGTTCCCGGACAGGGTATGTCACATACACCTACAATGAGCAGTTCTTC.

This sequence joins TRBV18 and TRBJ1-4; D perhaps matches TRBD1 (6 bases). CDR3 length equals 16 residues. V gave up 3 bases and J gave up 5 bases, with 16 bases separating them. The V gene's germline CDR1 is KGHSH and CDR2 LQKENI. The CDR3 coding sequence is TGTGCCAGCTCACCGCTCCCCCAGGGGATCAATGAAAAACTGTTTTTT. Its translation is CASSPLPQGINEKLFF. Using reference TRBV18 and TRBJ1-4 for the parts outside the CDR3, the full variable domain is NAGVMQNPRHLVRRRGQEARLRCSPMKGHSHVYWYRQLPEEGLKFMVYLQKENIIDESGMPKERFSAEFPKEGPSILRIQQVVRGDSAAYFCASSPLPQGINEKLFFGSGTQLSVL.

The rearrangement links TRBV7-9 to TRBJ1-2; no reliable D call. V lost 4 bases and J lost 2, with 8 bases in between. Germline V gene data show CDR1 as SEHNR and CDR2 as FQNEAQ (reference sequence). CDR3 size: 13 residues. CDR3 nucleotide sequence: TGTGCCAGCAGCTCCACACCGAACTATGGCTACACCTTC. This sequence encodes CASSSTPNYGYTF. Supplemented by reference TRBV7-9 and TRBJ1-2, the full variable domain reads DTGVSQNPRHKITKRGQNVTFRCDPISEHNRLYWYRQTLGQGPEFLTYFQNEAQLEKSRLLSDRFSAERPKGSFSTLEIQRTEQGDSAMYLCASSSTPNYGYTFGSGTRLTVV.

There are many counts of this clonotype. Relative to the germline gene, one junction end is altered; a read error may explain this. This chain uses TRBV6-1 with TRBJ2-1; 9 bases agree with TRBD1. CDR1 is MNHNS, CDR2 SASEGT, per germline. The CDR3 runs to 15 residues. For the CDR3, the DNA is TGTGCCGGCAGTGGGGACAGGGCGGTCTACAATGAGCAGTTCTTC. Translating gives CAGSGDRAVYNEQFF.